The rows below give T cell receptor beta chains drawn from one sample of a study of T cell responses to AZD1222 COVID-19 vaccine. Measured with immunoSEQ multiplex PCR; TCRdb has only the in-frame clones, and not every one. This table holds 98,000 or so clones, approximately 88% found once. This material consisted of peripheral blood, taken on day 0 of AZD1222 vaccination. The receptors were gathered from an adult in good health. The CDR3 runs from the conserved cysteine through the conserved F or W. D genes are given only for firm matches.

j_call v_call d_call cdr3_aa cdr3_nt
TRBJ2-3 TRBV27 TRBD2 CASRSRRGFADTQYF TGTGCCAGCCGTAGCAGGCGGGGGTTCGCAGATACGCAGTATTTT
TRBJ1-2 TRBV30 TRBD1 CAWRKTGAEGYTF TGTGCCTGGAGAAAGACAGGGGCGGAGGGCTACACCTTC
TRBJ2-2 TRBV5-1 - CASSLSPADTGELFF TGCGCCAGCAGCTTATCCCCAGCGGACACCGGGGAGCTGTTTTTT
TRBJ2-7 TRBV27 TRBD1 CASSLWGRNRDRGFNEQYF TGTGCCAGCAGTTTATGGGGAAGAAACCGGGACAGGGGATTTAACGAGCAGTACTTC
TRBJ2-5 TRBV24-1 TRBD1 CATGSWDRMYQETQYF TGTGCCACCGGCAGTTGGGACAGGATGTACCAAGAGACCCAGTACTTC
TRBJ2-3 TRBV28 - CASSFLTDTQYF TGTGCCAGCAGTTTTTTAACAGATACGCAGTATTTT
TRBJ1-1 TRBV29-1 - CSVEIGNTEAFF TGCAGCGTTGAAATAGGGAACACTGAAGCTTTCTTT
TRBJ2-7 TRBV9 - CASSVVSGFEQYF TGTGCCAGCAGCGTAGTATCTGGGTTCGAGCAGTACTTC
TRBJ2-7 TRBV14 - CASSQDIWGTYEQYF TGTGCCAGCAGCCAAGATATATGGGGAACCTACGAGCAGTACTTC
TRBJ2-1 TRBV7-8 TRBD2 CASSLSGRAYEQFF TGTGCCAGCAGCCTTAGCGGGAGGGCCTATGAGCAGTTCTTC
TRBJ1-2 TRBV9 - CASSVEERISYGYTF TGTGCCAGCAGCGTAGAGGAACGGATTTCCTATGGCTACACCTTC
TRBJ2-7 TRBV5-1 TRBD2 CASSPLAGRHNEQYF TGCGCCAGCAGCCCCTTAGCGGGGAGGCACAACGAGCAGTACTTC
TRBJ1-2 TRBV28 - CASSFLGGYTF TGTGCCAGCAGTTTTTTGGGTGGCTACACCTTC
TRBJ2-1 TRBV4-2 - CASRPSTNSYNEQFF TGTGCCAGCAGGCCATCAACTAACTCCTACAATGAGCAGTTCTTC
TRBJ2-7 TRBV27 - CASSLGTAGREQYF TGTGCCAGCAGTTTGGGGACCGCGGGGCGGGAGCAGTACTTC
TRBJ1-1 TRBV4-2 - CASSQQGLLSAFF TGTGCCAGCAGCCAACAGGGCCTCTTATCGGCTTTCTTT
TRBJ2-3 TRBV9 TRBD2 CASSGERDFTTDTQYF TGTGCCAGCAGCGGAGAGCGGGACTTTACCACAGATACGCAGTATTTT
TRBJ1-6 TRBV18 - CASSNSQHNSPLHF TGTGCCAGCTCAAACAGCCAGCATAATTCACCCCTCCACTTT
TRBJ2-7 TRBV28 - CASTYEGQSSYEQYF TGTGCCAGCACGTACGAGGGGCAAAGCTCCTACGAGCAGTACTTC
TRBJ2-3 TRBV3-1/TRBV3-2 - CASSPGRTPSSTDTQYF TGTGCCAGCAGCCCAGGCCGGACTCCGTCAAGCACAGATACGCAGTATTTT
TRBJ2-5 TRBV7-2 TRBD1 CASSSWGTAFGETQYF TGTGCCAGCAGCTCCTGGGGGACAGCTTTTGGGGAGACCCAGTACTTC
TRBJ2-7 TRBV28 - CASGSLRTPSTLYEQYF TGTGCCAGCGGCTCACTGCGGACACCATCAACACTATACGAGCAGTACTTC
TRBJ2-7 TRBV7-8 TRBD2 CASSPPRRGAYEQYF TGTGCCAGCAGCCCCCCCCGGCGGGGGGCCTACGAGCAGTACTTC
TRBJ1-6 TRBV6-5 - CASRTDWDNSPLHF TGTGCCAGCAGGACGGACTGGGATAATTCACCCCTCCACTTT
TRBJ2-1 TRBV27 - CASSLEGTGANYNEQFF TGTGCCAGCAGTTTAGAGGGTACGGGAGCTAACTACAATGAGCAGTTCTTC